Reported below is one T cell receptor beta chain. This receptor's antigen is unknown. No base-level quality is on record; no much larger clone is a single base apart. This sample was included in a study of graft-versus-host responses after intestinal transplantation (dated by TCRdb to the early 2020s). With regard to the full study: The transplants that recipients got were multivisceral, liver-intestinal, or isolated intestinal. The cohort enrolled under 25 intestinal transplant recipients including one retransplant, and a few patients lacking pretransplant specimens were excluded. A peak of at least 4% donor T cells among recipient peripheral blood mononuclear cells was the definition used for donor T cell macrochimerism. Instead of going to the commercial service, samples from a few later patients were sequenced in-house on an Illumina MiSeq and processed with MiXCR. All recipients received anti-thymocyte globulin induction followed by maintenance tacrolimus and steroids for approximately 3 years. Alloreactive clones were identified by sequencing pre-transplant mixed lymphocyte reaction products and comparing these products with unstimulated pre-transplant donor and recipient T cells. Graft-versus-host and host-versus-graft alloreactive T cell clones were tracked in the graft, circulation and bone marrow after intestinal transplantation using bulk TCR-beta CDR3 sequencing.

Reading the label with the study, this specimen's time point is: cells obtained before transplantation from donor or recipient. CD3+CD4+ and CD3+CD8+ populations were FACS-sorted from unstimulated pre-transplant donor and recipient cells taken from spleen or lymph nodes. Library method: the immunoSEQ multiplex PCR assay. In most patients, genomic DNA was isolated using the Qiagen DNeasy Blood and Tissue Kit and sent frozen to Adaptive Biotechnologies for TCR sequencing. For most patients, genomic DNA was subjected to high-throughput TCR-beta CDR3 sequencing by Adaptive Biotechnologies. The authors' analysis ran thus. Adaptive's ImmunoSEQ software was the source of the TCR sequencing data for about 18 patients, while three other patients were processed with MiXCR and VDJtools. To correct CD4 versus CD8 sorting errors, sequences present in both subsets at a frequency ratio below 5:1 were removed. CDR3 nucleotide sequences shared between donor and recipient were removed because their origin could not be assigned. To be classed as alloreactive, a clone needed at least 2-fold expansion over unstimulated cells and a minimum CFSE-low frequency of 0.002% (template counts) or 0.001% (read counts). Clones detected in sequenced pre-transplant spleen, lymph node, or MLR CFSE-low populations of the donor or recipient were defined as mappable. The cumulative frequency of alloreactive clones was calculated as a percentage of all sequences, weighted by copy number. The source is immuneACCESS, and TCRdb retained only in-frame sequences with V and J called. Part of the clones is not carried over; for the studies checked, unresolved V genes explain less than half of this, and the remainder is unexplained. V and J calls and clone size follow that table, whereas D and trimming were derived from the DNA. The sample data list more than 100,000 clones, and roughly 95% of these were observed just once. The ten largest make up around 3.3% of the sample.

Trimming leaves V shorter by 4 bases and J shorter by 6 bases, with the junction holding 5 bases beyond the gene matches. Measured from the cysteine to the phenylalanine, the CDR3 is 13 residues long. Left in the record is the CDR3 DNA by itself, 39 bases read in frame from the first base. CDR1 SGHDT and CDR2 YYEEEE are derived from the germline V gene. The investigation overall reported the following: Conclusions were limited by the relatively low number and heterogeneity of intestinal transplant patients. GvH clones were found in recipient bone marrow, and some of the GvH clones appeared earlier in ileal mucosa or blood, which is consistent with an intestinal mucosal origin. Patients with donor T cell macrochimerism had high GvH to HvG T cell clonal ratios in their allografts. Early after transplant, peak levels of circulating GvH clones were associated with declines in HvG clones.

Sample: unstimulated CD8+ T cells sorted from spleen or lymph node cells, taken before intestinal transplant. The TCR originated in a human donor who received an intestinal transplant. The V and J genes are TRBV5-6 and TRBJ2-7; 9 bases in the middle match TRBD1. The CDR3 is CASSPGTGSEQYF. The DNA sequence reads TGTGCCAGCAGCCCGGGGACAGGGTCCGAGCAGTACTTC.